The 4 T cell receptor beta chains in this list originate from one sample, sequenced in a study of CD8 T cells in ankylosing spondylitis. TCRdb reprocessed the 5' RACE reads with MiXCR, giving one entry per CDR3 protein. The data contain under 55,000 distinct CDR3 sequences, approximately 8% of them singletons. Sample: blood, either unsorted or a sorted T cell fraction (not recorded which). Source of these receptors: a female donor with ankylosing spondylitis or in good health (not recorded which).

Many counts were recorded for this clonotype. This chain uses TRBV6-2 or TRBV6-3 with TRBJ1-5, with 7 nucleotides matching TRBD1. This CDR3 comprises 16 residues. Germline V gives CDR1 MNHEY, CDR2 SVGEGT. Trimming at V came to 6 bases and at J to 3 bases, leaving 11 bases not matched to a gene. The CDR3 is CASRELKGGPNQPQHF. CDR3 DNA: TGTGCCAGCAGGGAGCTCAAAGGGGGCCCCAATCAGCCCCAGCATTTT.

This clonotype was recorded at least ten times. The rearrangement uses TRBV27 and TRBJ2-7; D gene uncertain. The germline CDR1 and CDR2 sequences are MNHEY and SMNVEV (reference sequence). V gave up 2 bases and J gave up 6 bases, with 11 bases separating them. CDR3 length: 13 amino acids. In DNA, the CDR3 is TGTGCCAGCAGTTTAAGTCTGGGTGGCGAGCAGTACTTC. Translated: CASSLSLGGEQYF.

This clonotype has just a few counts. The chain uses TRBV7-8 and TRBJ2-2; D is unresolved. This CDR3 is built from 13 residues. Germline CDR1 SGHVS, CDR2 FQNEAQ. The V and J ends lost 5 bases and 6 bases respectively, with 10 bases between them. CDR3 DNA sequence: TGTGCCAGCAGCCTAAGTGCGGCCGGGGAGCTGTTTTTT. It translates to CASSLSAAGELFF.

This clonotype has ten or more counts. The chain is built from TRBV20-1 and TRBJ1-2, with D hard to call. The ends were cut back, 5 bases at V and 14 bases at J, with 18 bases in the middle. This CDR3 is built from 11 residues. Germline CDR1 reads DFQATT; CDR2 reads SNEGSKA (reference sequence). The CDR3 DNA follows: TGCAGTGCTGAAGCGGGAGCCGCTAAGACCTTC. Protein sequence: CSAEAGAAKTF.